A single sample gave rise to the 20 T cell receptor beta chains below, sequenced in a study of beta chain features in type 1 diabetes (dated by TCRdb to the late 2010s). The library was produced with the immunoSEQ multiplex PCR assay. The High Capacity cDNA Reverse Transcription Kit was used to reverse transcribe all of the isolated RNA, meaning that expressed TCRB transcripts were what got sequenced. As stored in TCRdb, this immuneACCESS dataset retains in-frame rearrangements with V and J assigned. A fraction of the clones does not appear; measured against another copy, unresolved V genes explain less than half of the discrepancy, and the remainder lacks a known reason. The table for this sample lists under 450,000 clones; approximately 15% of them were counted only once. The ten top clones hold approximately 0.035% of the sample. The specimen was naive CD4+ T cells from blood. The meaning of the sample's cell subset or site label: true naive CD4+ T cells. Source of these receptors: a young man in good health.

This chain joins TRBV5-1 and TRBJ2-7; D is unresolved. This CDR3 region has 12 residues. V shed 4 bases and J shed 4 bases, with 9 bases lying between them. Germline CDR1 and CDR2: SGHRS and YFSETQ. The CDR3: CASSTPDYEQYF. In nucleotides, the CDR3 is TGCGCCAGCAGCACGCCCGATTACGAGCAGTACTTC.

The chain has TRBV2 and TRBJ2-1; D is ambiguous. Looked up from germline, CDR1 is SNHLY and CDR2 is FYNNEI. With 6 bases removed from V and 3 bases from J, the gap between germline ends came to 12 bases. The CDR3 spans 14 residues. This CDR3 is CASRNWPRYNEQFF. The CDR3 DNA is TGTGCCAGCAGGAACTGGCCACGCTACAATGAGCAGTTCTTC.

This clone turned up a few times. The chain joins TRBV4-3 to TRBJ2-4; 10 bases map to TRBD2. Germline CDR1 is LGHNA and CDR2 is YSLEER. The CDR3 length is 18 residues. V gave up 4 bases and J gave up 0 bases; unmatched junction bases: 9. The CDR3 protein is CASSLGVLAGLAKNIQYF. In DNA form, the CDR3 reads TGCGCCAGCAGCCTGGGGGTACTAGCGGGGCTAGCCAAAAACATTCAGTACTTC.

In regard to this clone: Other DNA variants within this sample encode the same CDR3. The rearrangement uses TRBV11-2 and TRBJ2-7; D is undetermined. Trimming took off 5 bases at V and 4 bases at J, with 6 bases between the two ends. This CDR3 region has 11 residues. Germline V gene data show CDR1 as SGHAT and CDR2 as FQNNGV. CDR3: CASSLQYEQYF. The DNA of the CDR3 is TGTGCCAGCAGCCTTCAATACGAGCAGTACTTC.

The rearrangement links TRBV4-1 to TRBJ2-5; 7 nucleotides agree with TRBD2. Germline assignment: CDR1 MGHRA and CDR2 YSYEKL. The junction had 12 bases not matched to a gene; V was cut back by 0 bases and J by 5 bases. There are 17 residues in the CDR3. In DNA form, the CDR3 reads TGCGCCAGCAGCCAAGATCCGTCGCGGGGAGGGGTGGAGACCCAGTACTTC. Amino acid sequence: CASSQDPSRGGVETQYF.

The chain has TRBV6-6 and TRBJ2-2; no firm D call. Looked up from germline, CDR1 is MNHNY and CDR2 is SVGAGI (reference sequence). The CDR3 loop spans 12 amino acids. Trimming removed 5 bases at V and 9 bases at J, with 10 bases between. CDR3 sequence reads: CASSPKLRELFF. The CDR3 bases are TGTGCCAGCAGTCCAAAATTACGGGAGCTGTTTTTT.

This clone was seen a few times. This chain links TRBV4-1 with TRBJ1-4, with 10 bases aligning to TRBD1. V trimming: 7 bases; J trimming: 8 bases; junction bases outside the gene matches: 10. CDR3 length: 15 residues. From germline, CDR1 is MGHRA and CDR2 YSYEKL. In DNA form, the CDR3 reads TGCGCCAGCAAAAGGAGAGGACAGGGGGACGAAAAACTGTTTTTT. This encodes CASKRRGQGDEKLFF.

This rearrangement joins TRBV5-1 to TRBJ1-6; TRBD1 is a possible D gene (5 bases). V was cut by 0 bases and J by 7 bases, with 17 bases left in between. CDR3 length equals 17 residues. Germline V gene lookup returns CDR1 SGHRS and CDR2 YFSETQ. For the CDR3, the DNA is TGCGCCAGCAGCTTGGATGGCTGGGGGGAAGAGAATTCACCCCTCCACTTT. Translated, it gives CASSLDGWGEENSPLHF.

This clone turned up a few times. This chain links TRBV18 with TRBJ2-7; 8 positions match TRBD1. CDR3 length: 16 amino acids. Germline CDR1 and CDR2: KGHSH and LQKENI. V lost 2 bases to trimming and J lost 2 bases; unmatched junction nucleotides: 8. The chain's CDR3 is CASSPTGTGHTYEQYF. CDR3 nucleotides: TGTGCCAGCTCACCAACCGGGACAGGTCACACCTACGAGCAGTACTTC.

The chain joins TRBV4-3 to TRBJ2-5; no clear D. CDR1 and CDR2 (germline): LGHNA, YSLEER. The CDR3 has 13 residues. V lost 0 bases to trimming and J lost 4 bases, with 6 bases between them. CDR3 nucleotide sequence: TGCGCCAGCAGCCAAGACATAGCAGAGACCCAGTACTTC. Translation gives CASSQDIAETQYF.

This clone was counted only a few times. V and J are TRBV27 and TRBJ2-1; the match to TRBD1 covers 8 bases. The CDR3 contains 14 residues. Germline V gene data show CDR1 as MNHEY and CDR2 as SMNVEV (reference sequence). The ends lost 5 bases at V and 9 bases at J; junction bases unmatched: 9. The CDR3 DNA is TGTGCCAGCAGTCGACAGGGGCTAAGATCTGAGCAGTTCTTC. Amino acid sequence: CASSRQGLRSEQFF.

The CDR3 DNA reads as TGTGCCAGCAGCGTAGGGGCTAGCGATACGCAGTATTTT. Encoded protein: CASSVGASDTQYF. The chain uses TRBV9 and TRBJ2-3; maybe TRBD2 (5 bases). This CDR3 comprises 13 residues. V was clipped by 0 bases and J by 6 bases, with 8 bases between them. Germline V gene data show CDR1 as SGDLS and CDR2 as YYNGEE. Combining the CDR3 with reference TRBV9 and TRBJ2-3 gives the whole variable domain DSGVTQTPKHLITATGQRVTLRCSPRSGDLSVYWYQQSLDQGLQFLIQYYNGEERAKGNILERFSAQQFPDLHSELNLSSLELGDSALYFCASSVGASDTQYFGPGTRLTVL.

For the CDR3, the DNA is TGTGCCAGCAGCTCGGACAGGGGGCGAACTGAAGCTTTCTTT. As protein: CASSSDRGRTEAFF. The V and J genes are TRBV7-2 and TRBJ1-1, with TRBD1 identical over 11 bases. Trimming at V came to 4 bases and at J to 5 bases, leaving 3 bases not matched to a gene. This CDR3 region has 14 residues. Germline CDR1 and CDR2: SGHTA and FQGNSA.

J is TRBJ1-2 and V is TRBV7-2, with TRBD1 matching 7 bases. The CDR3 sequence is 15 residues long. Germline V gene lookup returns CDR1 SGHTA and CDR2 FQGNSA. J gave up 7 bases and V 5 bases, and 13 bases lay outside the gene matches. The CDR3 protein is CASSQTGLTIAGYTF. The CDR3 DNA reads as TGTGCCAGCAGCCAGACAGGGTTGACGATTGCTGGCTACACCTTC. Based on the CDR3 plus reference TRBV7-2 and TRBJ1-2, the full variable domain is GAGVSQSPSNKVTEKGKDVELRCDPISGHTALYWYRQSLGQGLEFLIYFQGNSAPDKSGLPSDRFSAERTGGSVSTLTIQRTQQEDSAVYLCASSQTGLTIAGYTFGSGTRLTVV.

Only a few counts were recorded for this clone. The CDR3: CASRALGGSTDTQYF. For the CDR3, the DNA is TGTGCCAGCAGGGCCCTAGGGGGTAGCACAGATACGCAGTATTTT. The chain joins TRBV9 to TRBJ2-3; TRBD1 is a possible D gene (6 bases). Trimming stripped 5 bases from V and 0 bases from J, with 13 bases between. The CDR3 runs 15 residues. Germline CDR1 SGDLS, CDR2 YYNGEE.

V usage is TRBV5-1 and J usage is TRBJ2-1; TRBD2 aligns across 13 bases. The CDR3 consists of 17 residues. The germline V gene has CDR1 SGHRS and CDR2 YFSETQ. V shed 0 bases and J 6 bases; nucleotides not matched to a gene: 6. The CDR3 coding sequence is TGCGCCAGCAGCTTGGGGGCTAGGACTAGCGGGAGCAATGAGCAGTTCTTC. It specifies CASSLGARTSGSNEQFF.

As to this clone: Distinct nucleotide sequences in the sample also encode this CDR3. The V call is TRBV7-2, the J call TRBJ1-2; tentatively, D is TRBD1 (5 bases). V lost 1 base and J lost 0, with 9 bases in between. Germline loops: CDR1 SGHTA, CDR2 FQGNSA. The CDR3 contains 15 residues. The DNA for the CDR3 is TGTGCCAGCAGCTTAGGGGGACTTTCTAACTATGGCTACACCTTC. This sequence encodes CASSLGGLSNYGYTF.

This clone was detected only a few times. This sample also contains other DNA sequences that code for the same CDR3. This chain uses TRBV29-1 with TRBJ1-3; D gene ambiguous. The CDR3 extends over 11 amino acids. The V gene lost 7 bases and the J gene lost 1 base, with 5 bases spanning the gap. Per germline, CDR1 SQVTM and CDR2 ANQGSEA. The CDR3 nucleotides read TGCAGCGGTCGATCTGGAAACACCATATATTTT. It codes for CSGRSGNTIYF.

This clone occurred a few times. Other DNA sequences of this sample code for an identical CDR3. This rearrangement joins TRBV11-3 to TRBJ2-1; no definite D call. Per the germline V gene, CDR1 is SGHNT and CDR2 is YENEEA. V was shortened by 1 base and J by 7 bases, with 2 bases between the two germline ends. The CDR3 has 11 amino acids. The CDR3 loop is CASSLGNEQFF. The CDR3 DNA follows: TGTGCCAGCAGCTTAGGGAATGAGCAGTTCTTC.

This chain links TRBV28 with TRBJ2-1, with 7 bases fitting TRBD2. Germline CDR1 reads MDHEN; CDR2 reads SYDVKM. V shed 10 bases, J shed 3 bases, and the junction held 12 bases outside the gene matches. The CDR3 covers 15 residues. CDR3 nucleotides: TGTGCCACCAGAGGTTCAAGCGGGGACTACAATGAGCAGTTCTTC. Translation gives CATRGSSGDYNEQFF.